The following is a T cell receptor beta chain sequence with its context. Only a few counts were recorded for this clonotype. Its antigen is unknown. It has no much larger one-base neighbor in the sample; base qualities were not kept. This specimen comes from a study of T-cell memory formation after mild COVID-19 (dated by TCRdb to about 2021). Regarding the complete study: TCR sequence clusters from the two donors were largely donor specific. In a couple of donors, T-cell clones that expanded and contracted after mild COVID-19 were tracked by sequencing TCRalpha and TCRbeta repertoires over time. Two young, previously healthy adult volunteers made up the cohort, one male and one female.

Broader findings and caveats from the paper: Clones that contracted from day 15 to 85 showed balanced CD4/CD8 phenotypes, whereas a second wave of clones that expanded from day 15 to 37 leaned towards CD4+. Contracting CD4+ clones appeared mostly in the CM and EM memory subsets, whereas CD8+ clones were enriched in EMRA. The study included only a couple of mild cases, and larger cohorts that include severe cases with pre-infection samples were judged to be necessary. Some responding clones were detected in pre-infection memory, which suggested that pre-existing cross-reactive memory T cells had joined the SARS-CoV-2 response. SARS-CoV-2 specificity of the second-wave clones peaking on day 37 was not confirmed.

The run used an Illumina NovaSeq 6000. TCRalpha and TCRbeta cDNA libraries were built by 5'RACE with constant-segment primers, adding sample barcodes and unique molecular identifiers. RNA was extracted from every sample with Trizol reagent. Amplification of the libraries took two PCR steps, and the second step added a second sample barcode plus Illumina TruSeq adapters. Libraries were sequenced on an Illumina NovaSeq with 2 x 150 bp paired-end reads. On the study's bioinformatics: Demultiplexing of reads and collapsing into UMI-guided consensus sequences were performed with migec v1.2.7. Using mixcr v2.1.11, UMI consensuses were aligned to TRA and TRB V and J templates and then assembled into clonotypes. A clonotype was counted as expanded or contracted only if both edgeR and NoisET called the change significant, with noise models trained on biological replicates. edgeR calls used a false discovery rate-adjusted p below 0.01 and a log2 fold-change threshold of 1. As an exploratory analysis of dynamics, max-normalized trajectories of the 1000 most abundant clonotypes were examined by PCA with hierarchical clustering. Separately sequenced CD4+ and CD8+ repertoires were used to assign a CD4 or CD8 phenotype to each responding clone. Through fastp at Q25 and MiXCR, TCRdb rebuilt clones from the public reads, retaining in-frame beta chains. Entries are consolidated by CDR3 protein sequence, retaining the most common genes and DNA. What appears here as the V and J calls and clone size reflects TCRdb's work, not the paper's. The table for this sample lists over 150,000 distinct CDR3 sequences; around a fifth of them were counted only once. The ten biggest clones cover more than 20% of the sample.

Ficoll-Paque density gradient centrifugation was the method used to isolate PBMCs. The V end gives up 7 bases and the J end 4 bases, leaving 1 base in the junction not matched to a gene. Counted from cysteine to phenylalanine, this CDR3 has 11 amino acids. Kept here is only the CDR3 DNA, which spans 33 bases and is read in frame from base 1. CDR1 SQVTM and CDR2 ANQGSEA were looked up in the germline V gene. This TCR came from an adult woman who had mild COVID-19 (a few samples of this study predate the infection). The sample titles of this study are shuffled in the database, so cell type and time point are left out; the donor was told from shared clones. Recombination connected TRBV29-1 to TRBJ2-7; 10 central nucleotides agree with TRBD2. Source material: PBMCs or a T cell subset sorted from them (not recorded which). The CDR3 amino acid sequence is: CSGTSGYEQYF. The base sequence is TGCAGCGGGACTAGCGGTTACGAGCAGTACTTC.